Shown below are 13 T cell receptor beta chains from a single sample sequenced in a study of blood T cells in healthy people across ages. PCR was performed a second time for 7 to 11 cycles using a sample-barcoded 5' primer and a J-beta primer mix. TCRdb passed the 5' RACE reads through MiXCR, listing each CDR3 protein once. This table has 580,000 or so distinct CDR3 sequences, around 48% appearing once. The sample taken for sequencing was blood. The source of these receptors is a man older than 75 in good health.

J is TRBJ2-1 and V is TRBV7-2; D remains unclear. V gave up 1 base and J gave up 4 bases, with 14 bases separating them. The CDR3 is made up of 16 amino acids. CDR1 is SGHTA and CDR2 is FQGNSA in the germline V gene. For the CDR3, the DNA is TGTGCCAGCAGCTTAGGCCCGGGTCAGTTATACAATGAGCAGTTCTTC. Protein: CASSLGPGQLYNEQFF.

This chain connects TRBV9 to TRBJ2-1; 13 bases line up with TRBD2. This CDR3 contains 16 residues. CDR1 SGDLS and CDR2 YYNGEE come from the germline V gene. J gave up 4 bases and V 3 bases, and 4 bases lay outside the gene matches. CDR3 residues: CASSGPLAGGYNEQFF. CDR3 coding DNA: TGTGCCAGCAGCGGACCACTAGCGGGAGGGTACAATGAGCAGTTCTTC.

This clonotype was observed a single time. This chain uses TRBV29-1 with TRBJ2-3, with a possible D match to TRBD1 (7 bases). Germline V gene sequence: CDR1 SQVTM, CDR2 ANQGSEA. Trimming cost V 3 bases and J 2 bases, with 12 bases left between them. The CDR3 length is 14 residues. The CDR3 nucleotides read TGCAGCGTTGAGGGCAGGGGGGCCACAGATACGCAGTATTTT. This codes for CSVEGRGATDTQYF.

This chain uses TRBV4-3 with TRBJ2-1; the match to TRBD2 covers 8 bases. The germline V gene encodes CDR1 LGHNA and CDR2 YSLEER. The CDR3 extends over 16 amino acids. The V gene end was trimmed by 5 bases and the J gene end by 4 bases; junction bases not matched to a gene: 10. The CDR3 bases are TGCGCCAGCAGCTATCCGCGGGGGGACGGTTACAATGAGCAGTTCTTC. Encoded protein: CASSYPRGDGYNEQFF.

This chain links TRBV3-1 with TRBJ2-4, with 7 bases that match TRBD1. This CDR3 contains 21 residues. V trimming: 0 bases; J trimming: 0 bases; junction bases outside the gene matches: 17. Per germline, CDR1 LGHDT and CDR2 YNNKEL (reference sequence). Here the CDR3 reads CASSQDRATGFPTLAKNIQYF. CDR3 nucleotide sequence: TGTGCCAGCAGCCAAGATCGGGCGACAGGGTTTCCCACTCTAGCCAAAAACATTCAGTACTTC.

The gene calls are TRBV7-9 and TRBJ1-2, with no clear D. V gave up 2 bases and J gave up 4 bases, with 11 bases separating them. CDR3 length: 14 amino acids. The germline V gene encodes CDR1 SEHNR and CDR2 FQNEAQ (reference sequence). This CDR3 reads CASSLNNPSYGYTF. The CDR3 DNA reads as TGTGCCAGCAGCTTAAATAATCCTTCCTATGGCTACACCTTC.

This clonotype occurred a few times. The chain carries TRBV6-6 and TRBJ1-3; D gene unclear. The germline V gene encodes CDR1 MNHNY and CDR2 SVGAGI (reference sequence). V lost 7 bases and J 0 bases, leaving 10 bases between the germline ends. The CDR3 has 14 residues. The CDR3 sequence is CASTPAPSGNTIYF. The CDR3 nucleotides are TGTGCCAGCACCCCTGCCCCCTCTGGAAACACCATATATTTT.

This chain connects TRBV21-1 to TRBJ2-7; TRBD2, the table's D call, lacks a check against the DNA. TRBV21-1 is designated a pseudogene. The CDR3 totals 16 residues. The CDR3 DNA follows: TGTGCCAGCAGCAACGAAAGCGGGATAGTCGGGTACGAGCAGTACTTC. Translation gives CASSNESGIVGYEQYF.

J is TRBJ2-7 and V is TRBV9; D not certain. The V gene lost 0 bases and the J gene lost 1 base, with 11 bases spanning the gap. The CDR3 loop spans 15 amino acids. CDR1 is SGDLS, CDR2 YYNGEE, per germline. CDR3 in DNA: TGTGCCAGCAGCGTAGCTGCGACACCTTCCTACGAGCAGTACTTC. It translates to CASSVAATPSYEQYF.

The chain joins TRBV28 to TRBJ2-7; TRBD2 matches at 7 bases. The CDR3 loop spans 16 amino acids. V dropped 6 bases and J dropped 4; count of bases not matched to a gene: 15. The germline V gene has CDR1 MDHEN and CDR2 SYDVKM. CDR3 region: CASRRPGDYRNYEQYF. CDR3 bases: TGTGCCAGCAGGAGACCGGGGGACTACCGGAATTACGAGCAGTACTTC.

This clonotype showed up just a few times. V and J are TRBV7-2 and TRBJ2-1, with 11 nucleotides matching TRBD2. Germline V gene data show CDR1 as SGHTA and CDR2 as FQGNSA. V shed 5 bases and J 3 bases; nucleotides not matched to a gene: 6. This CDR3 region has 16 residues. The CDR3 reads CASSPTSGTNYNEQFF. CDR3 nucleotides: TGTGCCAGCAGCCCGACTAGCGGGACCAACTACAATGAGCAGTTCTTC.

The CDR3 sequence: CASSYSGSGVYNEQFF. In DNA form, the CDR3 reads TGTGCCAGCAGTTACAGCGGGAGTGGCGTTTACAATGAGCAGTTCTTC. This chain joins TRBV6-5 and TRBJ2-1; 8 nucleotides align to TRBD2. Trimming at V came to 2 bases and at J to 4 bases, leaving 7 bases not matched to a gene. The CDR3 has 16 residues. Germline V gene lookup returns CDR1 MNHEY and CDR2 SVGAGI.

The sample holds a few counts of this clonotype. This sequence joins TRBV11-1 and TRBJ2-3; 7 bases are shared with TRBD2. Trimming removed 5 bases from V and 6 bases from J; junction bases left unmatched: 8. The CDR3 length is 14 residues. Per the germline V gene, CDR1 is SGHAT and CDR2 is FQDESV (reference sequence). DNA for the CDR3: TGTGCCAGCAGCCTACAACTGGGGGGGGATACGCAGTATTTT. This sequence encodes CASSLQLGGDTQYF.